These 15 T cell receptor beta chains were all obtained from the same sample, sequenced in a study of PD-1 blockade in classical Hodgkin lymphoma. The repertoire was sequenced with immunoSEQ multiplex PCR; TCRdb's copy has only in-frame clones and lacks some. Of approximately 52,000 clones in the sample, approximately 73% were seen once. All patients experienced relapse after autologous stem cell transplantation, and brentuximab vedotin exposure was variable. Material: peripheral blood mononuclear cells (PBMCs), obtained before the second cycle of nivolumab. The receptor set was obtained from a human donor with classical Hodgkin lymphoma.

The CDR3 reads CASGFRETGEGWYEQFF. Here the CDR3 DNA reads TGTGCTAGTGGTTTTCGTGAGACGGGAGAGGGGTGGTATGAGCAGTTCTTC. This chain uses TRBV12-5 with TRBJ2-1, with D possibly TRBD2 on 6 matching bases. With 3 bases removed from V and 8 bases from J, the gap between germline ends came to 23 bases. The CDR3 sequence is 17 residues long. The germline gives CDR1 LGHNT, CDR2 FRNRAP.

This clone was observed a handful of times. The rearrangement links TRBV7-9 to TRBJ1-2; a possible D gene is TRBD1 (6 bases). Germline CDR1 is SEHNR and CDR2 is FQNEAQ (reference sequence). The length of the CDR3 is 15 residues. V was shortened by 4 bases and J by 4 bases, with 16 bases between the two germline ends. CDR3 in DNA: TGTGCCAGCAGCTCGGGGGCAACCACCGTCTATGGCTACACCTTC. This encodes CASSSGATTVYGYTF.

The genes are TRBV19 and TRBJ1-4; 7 positions match TRBD1. Germline trimming cut 5 bases from V and 1 base from J; bases unmatched to any gene: 4. Germline-derived CDR1 and CDR2 are LNHDA and SQIVND (reference sequence). The CDR3 has 15 amino acids. The CDR3: CASSSRQGTNEKLFF. The CDR3 nucleotides are TGTGCCAGTAGTTCCCGACAGGGAACTAATGAAAAACTGTTTTTT.

V is TRBV7-8 and J is TRBJ1-1; tentatively, D is TRBD1 (6 bases). Trimming cost V 5 bases and J 5 bases, with 18 bases left between them. Germline assignment: CDR1 SGHVS and CDR2 FQNEAQ. The CDR3 covers 15 residues. The CDR3 sequence is CASSVGYQGGTEAFF. CDR3 coding DNA: TGTGCCAGCAGCGTAGGCTACCAAGGGGGAACTGAAGCTTTCTTT.

There are a few counts of this clone. The CDR3 coding sequence is TGTGCCATCAGAGGCGGGAGCTACGAGCAGTACTTC. It codes for CAIRGGSYEQYF. The rearrangement joins TRBV10-3 to TRBJ2-7, with 7 bases that match TRBD2. V lost 6 bases to trimming and J lost 3 bases; unmatched junction nucleotides: 2. In germline, CDR1 is ENHRY, CDR2 SYGVKD. The CDR3 spans 12 residues.

The chain is built from TRBV7-7 and TRBJ2-5; 7 nucleotides align to TRBD1. Germline CDR1 SSHAT, CDR2 FNYEAQ (reference sequence). This CDR3 comprises 16 residues. The trim removed 5 bases at V and 1 base at J, leaving 10 bases unmatched. The CDR3 reads CASSLLGAGGQETQYF. CDR3 DNA sequence: TGTGCCAGCAGCCTCCTCGGGGCAGGGGGCCAAGAGACCCAGTACTTC.

This clone was seen just once. This chain links TRBV4-1 with TRBJ2-7; 7 nucleotides line up with TRBD2. Germline V gene data show CDR1 as MGHRA and CDR2 as YSYEKL. V lost 4 bases and J lost 2; bases outside the gene matches: 8. The CDR3 sequence is 15 residues long. CDR3 sequence reads: CASSPNTGRTYEQYF. The DNA of the CDR3 is TGCGCCAGCAGCCCGAACACCGGGAGGACCTACGAGCAGTACTTC.

In this sample, this clone turned up once. The J gene is TRBJ2-3, the V gene TRBV19; D ambiguous. Germline V gives CDR1 LNHDA, CDR2 SQIVND (reference sequence). Trimming took off 5 bases at V and 0 bases at J, with 9 bases between the two ends. The CDR3 spans 14 residues. The CDR3 reads CASSSRPSTDTQYF. DNA for the CDR3: TGTGCCAGTAGTTCCCGCCCTAGCACAGATACGCAGTATTTT.

The rearrangement uses TRBV6-5 and TRBJ2-1; 8 bases match TRBD2. The CDR3 is 16 amino acids. Trimming cost V 3 bases and J 0 bases; bases outside gene matches: 4. In germline, CDR1 is MNHEY, CDR2 SVGAGI. The CDR3 nucleotides read TGTGCCAGCAGTTATTTAAGCGGGAGCTCCTACAATGAGCAGTTCTTC. Amino acid sequence: CASSYLSGSSYNEQFF.

This chain connects TRBV19 to TRBJ1-1; tentative D call: TRBD1 (6 bases). With 5 bases removed from V and 4 bases from J, the gap between germline ends came to 17 bases. This CDR3 has 15 residues. Germline V gene sequence: CDR1 LNHDA, CDR2 SQIVND (reference sequence). CDR3 region: CASSFPQAQGTEAFF. CDR3 bases: TGTGCCAGTAGTTTTCCACAGGCACAGGGCACTGAAGCTTTCTTT.

This clone was seen only once. The chain recombines TRBV6-1 with TRBJ2-7; the D gene is possibly TRBD1 (7 bases). The CDR3 is 14 residues long. Trimming stripped 6 bases from V and 3 bases from J, with 15 bases between. Germline V gives CDR1 MNHNS, CDR2 SASEGT. The CDR3 loop reads CASREGGQSYEQYF. Here the CDR3 DNA reads TGTGCCAGCAGGGAGGGGGGACAGAGCTACGAGCAGTACTTC.

The V gene is TRBV7-9, the J gene TRBJ2-1; 7 bases are a match to TRBD2. The CDR3 is made up of 15 amino acids. The trim removed 3 bases at V and 7 bases at J, leaving 9 bases unmatched. Germline V gives CDR1 SEHNR, CDR2 FQNEAQ (reference sequence). The DNA of the CDR3 is TGTGCCAGCAGCTTTGAGAGCGGGAAGGGGAATGAGCAGTTCTTC. Encoded protein: CASSFESGKGNEQFF.

The CDR3 region is CATSRGANTEAFF. In nucleotides, the CDR3 is TGTGCCACCAGCAGGGGAGCGAACACTGAAGCTTTCTTT. This chain connects TRBV15 to TRBJ1-1, with D unclear. Deletions cut 3 bases from V and 1 base from J, with 6 bases between. The CDR3 has 13 amino acids. Germline CDR1 LNHNV, CDR2 YYDKDF (reference sequence).

The chain combines TRBV6-1 with TRBJ2-7; TRBD1 or TRBD2 may be the D gene (6 bases each). The CDR3 covers 16 residues. Germline assignment: CDR1 MNHNS and CDR2 SASEGT. V was trimmed by 4 bases and J by 2 bases, leaving 18 bases between them. The CDR3 DNA reads as TGTGCCAGCAGTGTGCTCCCGGGGGCCTTCGCCTACGAGCAGTACTTC. This encodes CASSVLPGAFAYEQYF.

The chain has TRBV7-6 and TRBJ2-1; 8 bases agree with TRBD2. Losses at the gene ends were 5 bases for V and 3 bases for J; bases not matched to a gene: 6. Germline-derived CDR1 and CDR2 are SGHVS and FNYEAQ. CDR3 length equals 15 residues. The DNA of the CDR3 is TGTGCCAGCAGCCCCGGGACTAGGGTCTACAATGAGCAGTTCTTC. Encoded protein: CASSPGTRVYNEQFF.